The entry below describes one T cell receptor (beta chain). The antigen is undetermined. These data are taken from a study of T-cell reconstitution after alpha-beta-depleted transplantation in children. CDR1 is MGHDK and CDR2 is SYGVNS in the germline V gene. The CDR3 loop spans 14 amino acids. The junction had 1 base not matched to a gene; V was cut back by 2 bases and J by 4 bases. The study's findings and limits: It was reported that alpha-beta T cells came from several hundred expanded graft clones (about two months after transplant). The main origin of T-cell counts and diversity one year after transplant was newly produced T cells. There were some patients whose high TCRbeta diversity at day 60 came from surviving recipient T cells and thymic progenitors.

Construction of the TCRbeta library involved unique molecular identifiers. TCRdb processed the PCR reads anew with MiXCR; each CDR3 protein has one entry. Among about 580,000 distinct CDR3 sequences, under 30% were seen once, and the ten largest hold 13% to 15%. The chain has TRBV25-1 and TRBJ2-2, with 7 bases aligning to TRBD1. Sequenced here: PBMCs, mostly from graft donor cells, sampled 360 days after TCRalphabeta/CD19-depleted stem cell transplant. The source is a boy less than two years old who had a stem cell transplant for acute myeloid leukemia, so the T cells may come from the graft donor. CDR3 in DNA: TGTGCCAGCAGTGAAGACAGGGCCACCGGGGAGCTGTTTTTT. Translation: CASSEDRATGELFF. The variable domain in full, completed from reference TRBV25-1 and TRBJ2-2, reads EADIYQTPRYLVIGTGKKITLECSQTMGHDKMYWYQQDPGMELHLIHYSYGVNSTEKGDLSSESTVSRIRTEHFPLTLESARPSHTSQYLCASSEDRATGELFFGEGSRLTVL.